A selection of T cell receptor beta chains follows, all from one sample in a study of CD8 T cells in ankylosing spondylitis. In TCRdb, the 5' RACE reads were re-called with MiXCR into one record per CDR3 protein. The table lists 200,000 to 300,000 distinct CDR3 sequences, roughly 32% of them singletons, with around 4.4% in the top ten. Sequencing was performed on blood, either unsorted or a sorted T cell fraction (not recorded which). These receptors originate from a male donor with ankylosing spondylitis or in good health (not recorded which). Each CDR3 is given with its conserved first and last residue. The D gene is left open where the match is weak. Not all rows give a size; the values are once, few, many and, for expanded clones, a class.

cdr3_aa | cdr3_nt | j_call | d_call | v_call | clone_size
CASTGGGSSYNEQFF | TGTGCCAGCACCGGAGGGGGAAGCTCCTACAATGAGCAGTTCTTC | TRBJ2-1 | - | TRBV6-4 | -
CASRDPFGLNTIYF | TGTGCCAGCCGGGACCCCTTCGGCCTAAACACCATATATTTT | TRBJ1-3 | - | TRBV11-2 | -
CASSLVWGFSEQFF | TGTGCCAGCAGCTTAGTATGGGGTTTTAGTGAGCAGTTCTTC | TRBJ2-1 | - | TRBV7-9 | few
CSVEMGTGGIQYF | TGCAGCGTTGAAATGGGGACAGGGGGCATTCAGTACTTC | TRBJ2-4 | TRBD1 | TRBV29-1 | -
CSASYSGGVPGTQYF | TGCAGTGCTAGTTATAGCGGGGGGGTCCCCGGTACGCAGTATTTT | TRBJ2-3 | TRBD2 | TRBV20-1 | -
CASSPAGGVNEKLFF | TGCGCCAGCAGCCCCGCAGGGGGCGTTAATGAAAAACTGTTTTTT | TRBJ1-4 | TRBD1 | TRBV4-1 | -
CAISGDREETQYF | TGTGCCATCAGTGGTGACAGGGAAGAGACCCAGTACTTC | TRBJ2-5 | TRBD1 | TRBV10-3 | -
CSVEAPGTGGPGGYGYTF | TGCAGCGTTGAAGCTCCCGGCACAGGGGGCCCAGGGGGCTATGGCTACACCTTC | TRBJ1-2 | TRBD1 | TRBV29-1 | -
CSARVLRGNTEAFF | TGCAGTGCTAGAGTTCTCAGGGGGAACACTGAAGCTTTCTTT | TRBJ1-1 | - | TRBV20-1 | -
CASSPQPGEEQYF | TGTGCCAGCAGCCCCCAACCAGGGGAGGAGCAGTACTTC | TRBJ2-7 | - | TRBV11-2 | -
CSARRGRGVGGYGYTF | TGCAGTGCTAGGAGGGGACGAGGGGTCGGTGGCTATGGCTACACCTTC | TRBJ1-2 | - | TRBV20-1 | few
CAISGSGNEPYEQYF | TGTGCCATCAGTGGATCCGGGAACGAACCCTACGAGCAGTACTTC | TRBJ2-7 | - | TRBV10-3 | -
CSVGGPIYGYTF | TGCAGCGTTGGAGGGCCTATCTATGGCTACACCTTC | TRBJ1-2 | - | TRBV29-1 | once
CAISEGGINQPQHF | TGTGCCATCAGTGAAGGGGGAATCAATCAGCCCCAGCATTTT | TRBJ1-5 | - | TRBV10-3 | -
CAISEATEYNEQFF | TGTGCCATCAGTGAAGCGACAGAATACAATGAGCAGTTCTTC | TRBJ2-1 | - | TRBV10-3 | few
CSARDVGGHGTDTQYF | TGCAGTGCTAGAGATGTCGGGGGGCATGGCACAGATACGCAGTATTTT | TRBJ2-3 | - | TRBV20-1 | few
CSASGGQLNTEAFF | TGCAGTGCAAGTGGGGGACAGCTGAACACTGAAGCTTTCTTT | TRBJ1-1 | TRBD1 | TRBV20-1 | many
CASSLQGAVSGNTIYF | TGTGCCAGCAGTTTACAGGGGGCGGTCAGTGGAAACACCATATATTTT | TRBJ1-3 | TRBD1 | TRBV12-3/TRBV12-4 | -
CSARGTVSTDTQYF | TGCAGTGCTAGAGGGACGGTTAGCACAGATACGCAGTATTTT | TRBJ2-3 | - | TRBV20-1 | -
CSATGQGTDTQYF | TGCAGTGCTACGGGACAGGGGACAGATACGCAGTATTTT | TRBJ2-3 | TRBD1 | TRBV20-1 | -
CASSRHGGMNTEAFF | TGCGCCAGCAGCCGGCATGGGGGGATGAACACTGAAGCTTTCTTT | TRBJ1-1 | - | TRBV4-1 | -
CASTKGPEAFF | TGTGCCAGCACTAAGGGGCCTGAAGCTTTCTTT | TRBJ1-1 | - | TRBV6-5 | -
CASSPPLVTDTQYF | TGCGCCAGCAGCCCCCCTCTAGTTACAGATACGCAGTATTTT | TRBJ2-3 | - | TRBV4-1 | once
CASSFYGTGGDTEAFF | TGTGCCAGCAGTTTTTACGGCACAGGGGGAGACACTGAAGCTTTCTTT | TRBJ1-1 | TRBD1 | TRBV12-3/TRBV12-4 | -
CSVNRGGTDVF | TGCAGTGTTAACCGGGGCGGGACGGACGTCTTC | TRBJ2-7 | - | TRBV20-1 | -
CASSLGGPYSNQPQHF | TGCGCCAGCAGCTTGGGCGGGCCTTATAGCAATCAGCCCCAGCATTTT | TRBJ1-5 | - | TRBV5-1 | once
CASGDITDTQYF | TGTGCCAGCGGAGACATCACAGATACGCAGTATTTT | TRBJ2-3 | - | TRBV12-3/TRBV12-4 | -
CASSPRAETQYF | TGTGCCAGCTCGCCCAGGGCAGAGACCCAGTACTTC | TRBJ2-5 | - | TRBV18 | -